This T cell receptor beta chain emerged from a study of cytomegalovirus exposure and HLA in healthy donors. Some clones are missing from TCRdb's copy, which holds only in-frame ones; the method was immunoSEQ multiplex PCR. Of 70,000 to 75,000 clones listed, roughly 93% are singletons. CDR3 length equals 15 residues. Germline values: CDR1 MNHEY, CDR2 SVGAGI. Deletions cut 5 bases from V and 1 base from J, with 14 bases between. The count of this clone is one. The TCR sequence derives from a young woman in good health and CMV-seronegative. Input material: PBMCs. The chain links TRBV6-5 to TRBJ1-1; no definite D call. This CDR3 reads CASSQDLRGNTEAFF. The CDR3 nucleotides read TGTGCCAGCAGTCAAGACCTCCGGGGGAACACTGAAGCTTTCTTT.